This T cell receptor (beta chain) stems from a study of PD-1 blockade in classical Hodgkin lymphoma. Broader study findings: Compared with healthy donors, newly diagnosed patients reportedly showed lower baseline TCR diversity. Reasons behind the repertoire differences stay unclear, perhaps disease activity or earlier therapy.

This clone was found a few times. Its matching antigen is unknown. The CDR3 runs 15 residues. The germline CDR1 and CDR2 sequences are MNHEY and SVGAGI. V dropped 2 bases and J dropped 3 bases, with 14 bases sitting between them. Repertoires were generated with immunoSEQ multiplex PCR, while TCRdb's copy carries only in-frame clones and drops some. The table lists 38,000 or so clones, about 70% of them singletons. Each of the patients experienced relapse following autologous stem cell transplantation, and their brentuximab vedotin exposure differed. Complete response, partial response or progressive disease constituted the best response categories observed.

The receptor was derived from a human donor with classical Hodgkin lymphoma. The specimen comprised peripheral blood mononuclear cells (PBMCs), sampled before the second cycle of nivolumab. The chain combines TRBV6-5 with TRBJ2-7; possible D gene TRBD1, 5 bases. CDR3 DNA: TGTGCCAGCAGTTACGTTTCAGGGCTCGGCTACGAGCAGTACTTC. Translated, it gives CASSYVSGLGYEQYF.